The rows below give T cell receptor beta chains drawn from one sample of a study of beta chain features in type 1 diabetes. Measured with immunoSEQ multiplex PCR; TCRdb has only the in-frame clones, and not every one. The data show about 900,000 clones, 15% to 20% seen once. Sequenced material: naive CD4+ T cells from blood. These receptors were obtained from a woman between 18 and 30 years old in good health. Both conserved end residues are part of each CDR3. A D gene is named only where the DNA matches it firmly. Only some rows state a clone size, as once, few, many or a class for expanded clones.

>.|TRBJ2-3|.|TRBV6-5
TGTGCCAGCAGGCTCGCACTAGGCGCAGATACGCAGTATTTT
CASRLALGADTQYF
>few|TRBJ2-3|.|TRBV11-2
TGTGCCAGCAGCTTAGCGGCAGGGGCGGGTTCACCTCATACGCAGTATTTT
CASSLAAGAGSPHTQYF
>.|TRBJ2-1|.|TRBV5-4
TGTGCCAGCAGCCCTGGGGGCTACAATGAGCAGTTCTTC
CASSPGGYNEQFF
>few|TRBJ2-7|.|TRBV6-6
TGTGCCAGCAGTCGGGGGTTTGGGTACGAGCAGTACTTC
CASSRGFGYEQYF
>.|TRBJ2-1|TRBD2|TRBV7-8
TGTGCCAGCAGCTTGAAGCGGGAGCTAACCTACAATGAGCAGTTCTTC
CASSLKRELTYNEQFF
>.|TRBJ2-3|TRBD2|TRBV7-2
TGTGCCAGCAGCTATTCTAGCGGGAGCGGAGATACGCAGTATTTT
CASSYSSGSGDTQYF
>few|TRBJ2-2|TRBD2|TRBV6-1
TGTGCCAGCAGTGAAGCCGGGACTAGCGGGGTCGGGGAGCTGTTTTTT
CASSEAGTSGVGELFF
>few|TRBJ2-7|.|TRBV5-6
TGTGCCAGCAGCTTGCTTCCAGGGCCACCAACCTACGAGCAGTACTTC
CASSLLPGPPTYEQYF
>few|TRBJ2-4|TRBD2|TRBV11-2
TGTGCCAGCAGCTTTAGCGGGAGCGTCACAAACATTCGGTACTTC
CASSFSGSVTNIRYF
>few|TRBJ2-2|.|TRBV11-1
TGTGCCAGCAGCTTGGGGCTAGCGATCACCGGGGAGCTGTTTTTT
CASSLGLAITGELFF
>few|TRBJ2-7|.|TRBV7-9
TGTGCCAGCAGCTCTGCCCCAACGGGCGAGCAGTACTTC
CASSSAPTGEQYF
>few|TRBJ1-2|.|TRBV27
TGTGCCAGCAGTTTATTTCCTCAGCCTACAGCTAACTATGGCTACACCTTC
CASSLFPQPTANYGYTF
>.|TRBJ2-1|.|TRBV5-1
TGCGCCAGCAGCTTGGTGTGGACCTCCTACAATGAGCAGTTCTTC
CASSLVWTSYNEQFF
>few|TRBJ2-5|.|TRBV28
TGTGCCAGCAGTGGGACAGACGGAGGGGAGACCCAGTACTTC
CASSGTDGGETQYF
>.|TRBJ2-3|TRBD2|TRBV5-8
TGTGCCAGCAGCCTTCTAGCGGGAGGAGGAGATACGCAGTATTTT
CASSLLAGGGDTQYF
>.|TRBJ2-1|.|TRBV7-9
TGTGCCAGCAGCGATTCGGCGGGAAGCTCCTACAATGAGCAGTTCTTC
CASSDSAGSSYNEQFF
>few|TRBJ2-2|.|TRBV5-1
TGCGCCAGCAGCTTGACTCCAACGAGCATGGGAACCGGGGAGCTGTTTTTT
CASSLTPTSMGTGELFF
>.|TRBJ2-2|.|TRBV27
TGTGCCAGCAGTTTATCAGGGTTTGGGGGGGAGCTGTTTTTT
CASSLSGFGGELFF
>.|TRBJ1-5|TRBD1|TRBV6-5
TGTGCCAGCAGGCCCCAGGGGGTCCATCAGCCCCAGCATTTT
CASRPQGVHQPQHF